The present TCR beta chain was sequenced within a study of blood T cell repertoires in COVID-19. Study-wide background: The United States, Italy and Spain supplied acute and convalescent COVID-19 samples. PBMCs, B-cell-depleted T cells, or T cells were the source of the cDNA or gDNA that made up the material.

Original analysis: How many nucleated cells were present was estimated from reference gene primer amplification. TCRdb keeps only in-frame clones here, not all; method: immunoSEQ multiplex PCR. D and trimming come from the DNA, and the V and J calls and clone size come from that table. Among approximately 70,000 clones listed, about 73% were seen once. Germline-derived CDR1 and CDR2 are SGHDN and FVKESK. Trimming removed 4 bases from V and 0 bases from J; junction bases left unmatched: 4. The CDR3 extends over 15 amino acids. The genes are TRBV14 and TRBJ1-1; 8 nucleotides align to TRBD1. Sequencing input: peripheral blood. The sequence derives from a woman aged 70-85 years with acute or convalescent COVID-19. The CDR3 reads CASSLLRGLNTEAFF. In DNA form, the CDR3 reads TGTGCCAGCAGCCTTCTCAGGGGGCTGAACACTGAAGCTTTCTTT.